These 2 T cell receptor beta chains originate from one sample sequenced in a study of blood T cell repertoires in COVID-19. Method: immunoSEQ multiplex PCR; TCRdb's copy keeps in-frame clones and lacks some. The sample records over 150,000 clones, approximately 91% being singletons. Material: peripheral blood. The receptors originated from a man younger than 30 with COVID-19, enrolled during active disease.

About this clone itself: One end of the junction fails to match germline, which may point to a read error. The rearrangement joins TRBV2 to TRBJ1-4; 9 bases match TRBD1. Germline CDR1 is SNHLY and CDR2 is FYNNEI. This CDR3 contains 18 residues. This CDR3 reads CASRPPQGAYTTNEKLLF. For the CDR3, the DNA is TGTGCCAGCAGGCCCCCACAGGGGGCTTATACAACTAATGAAAAACTGCTTTTT.

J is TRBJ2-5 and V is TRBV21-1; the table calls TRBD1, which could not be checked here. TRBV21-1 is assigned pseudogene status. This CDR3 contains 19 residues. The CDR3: CASSKSLGQGVVGGETQYF. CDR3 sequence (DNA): TGTGCCAGCAGCAAATCCCTAGGACAGGGCGTGGTTGGTGGAGAGACCCAGTACTTC.